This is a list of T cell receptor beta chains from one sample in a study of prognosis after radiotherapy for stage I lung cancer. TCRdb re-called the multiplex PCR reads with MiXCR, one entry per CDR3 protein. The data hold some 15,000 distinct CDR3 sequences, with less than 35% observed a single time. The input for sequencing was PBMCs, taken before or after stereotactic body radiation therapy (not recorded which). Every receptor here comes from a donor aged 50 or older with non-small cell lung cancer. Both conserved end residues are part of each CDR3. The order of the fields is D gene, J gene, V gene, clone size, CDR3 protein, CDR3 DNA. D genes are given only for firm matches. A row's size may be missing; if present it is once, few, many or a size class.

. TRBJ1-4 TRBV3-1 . CASSPRQDPNEKLFF TGTGCCAGCAGCCCCCGACAGGATCCTAATGAAAAACTGTTTTTT
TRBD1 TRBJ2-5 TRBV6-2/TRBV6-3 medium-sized CASSTPPDRVYQETQYF TGTGCCAGCAGTACCCCGCCGGACAGGGTGTACCAAGAGACCCAGTACTTC
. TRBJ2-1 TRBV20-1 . CSASSRRGDEQFF TGCAGTGCTAGCTCTAGGAGGGGTGATGAGCAGTTCTTC
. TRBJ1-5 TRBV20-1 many CSAPSLMGPQHF TGCAGTGCTCCCTCTTTGATGGGGCCCCAGCATTTT
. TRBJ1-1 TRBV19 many CASSIGFSTRNTEAFF TGTGCCAGTAGTATAGGCTTCTCGACCAGGAACACTGAAGCTTTCTTT
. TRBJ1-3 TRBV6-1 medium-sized CASSGSGNTIYF TGTGCCAGCAGCGGGTCTGGAAACACCATATATTTT
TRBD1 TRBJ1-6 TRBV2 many CAAQGVPNSPLHF TGTGCCGCACAGGGGGTCCCCAATTCACCCCTCCACTTT
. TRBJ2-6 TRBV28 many CASPLITRESGANVLTF TGTGCCAGCCCCCTCATCACACGTGAATCTGGGGCCAACGTCCTGACTTTC
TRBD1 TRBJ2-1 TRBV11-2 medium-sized CASSYGTGGSWDEQFF TGTGCCAGCAGCTACGGGACAGGGGGCTCATGGGATGAGCAGTTCTTC
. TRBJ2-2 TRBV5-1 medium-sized CASSQTVTGELFF TGCGCCAGCAGCCAGACGGTAACCGGGGAGCTGTTTTTT
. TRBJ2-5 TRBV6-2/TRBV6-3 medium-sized CASSREETQYF TGTGCCAGCAGCCGGGAAGAGACCCAGTACTTC
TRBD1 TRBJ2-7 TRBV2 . CASSEELRKTGDYEQYF TGTGCCAGCAGTGAAGAACTCCGCAAGACAGGGGACTACGAGCAGTACTTC
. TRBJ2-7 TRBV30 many CAWNEGGTYEQYF TGTGCCTGGAATGAAGGGGGGACTTACGAGCAGTACTTC
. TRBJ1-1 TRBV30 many CAWSALWDSETFF TGTGCCTGGAGTGCTCTCTGGGATTCTGAAACTTTCTTT
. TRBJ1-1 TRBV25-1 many CASSDRSEAFF TGTGCCAGCAGTGACAGGAGTGAAGCTTTCTTT
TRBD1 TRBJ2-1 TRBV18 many CASSPGQGNYNEQFF TGTGCCAGCTCACCGGGACAGGGGAACTACAATGAGCAGTTCTTC
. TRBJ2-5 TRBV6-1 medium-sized CASNARTTQETQYF TGTGCCAGCAATGCCAGGACGACCCAAGAGACCCAGTACTTC
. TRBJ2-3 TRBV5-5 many CASSLGFRTDTQYF TGTGCCAGCAGCTTGGGGTTTCGCACAGATACGCAGTATTTT
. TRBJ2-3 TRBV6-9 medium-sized CASSYSFKGGPDTQYF TGTGCCAGCAGTTACTCTTTCAAAGGGGGTCCAGATACGCAGTATTTT
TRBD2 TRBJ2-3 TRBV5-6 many CASSLALAGVGNPDTQYF TGTGCCAGCAGCTTAGCCCTAGCGGGAGTTGGAAACCCAGATACGCAGTATTTT
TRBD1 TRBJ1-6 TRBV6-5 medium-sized CASSYSFDFQGAALNSPLHF TGTGCCAGCAGTTACTCGTTCGATTTCCAGGGGGCGGCATTGAATTCACCCCTCCACTTT
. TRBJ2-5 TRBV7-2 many CASRKGGETQYF TGTGCCAGCAGAAAAGGCGGGGAGACCCAGTACTTC
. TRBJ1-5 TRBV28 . CASILRLSSNHPQHF TGTGCCAGCATTCTTCGACTGTCTAGCAATCATCCCCAACATTTT
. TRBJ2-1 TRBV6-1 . CASSIERVGEQFF TGTGCCAGCAGTATAGAGCGGGTGGGGGAGCAGTTCTTC
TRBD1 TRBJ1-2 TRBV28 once CASSLALGQGGDGYTF TGTGCCAGCAGTCTAGCCCTGGGACAGGGGGGGGATGGCTACACCTTC
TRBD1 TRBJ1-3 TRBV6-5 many CASSYRGLDSGNTIYF TGTGCCAGCAGCTACAGGGGGCTCGACTCTGGAAACACCATATATTTT
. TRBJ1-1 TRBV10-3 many CAIESPASEAFF TGTGCCATCGAGTCCCCCGCCTCTGAAGCTTTCTTT
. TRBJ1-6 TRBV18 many CASSPPGRDNSPLHF TGTGCCAGCTCACCACCGGGCAGGGATAATTCACCCCTCCACTTT
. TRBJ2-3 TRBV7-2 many CASSTGTSTDTQYF TGTGCCAGCAGCACCGGGACTAGCACAGATACGCAGTATTTT
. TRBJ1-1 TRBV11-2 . CDSSFSGSSTEAFF TGTGACAGCAGCTTTAGTGGGTCGAGCACTGAAGCTTTCTTT
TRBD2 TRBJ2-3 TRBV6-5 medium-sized CASSGLAGLQGTDTQYF TGTGCCAGTTCAGGGCTAGCGGGGTTACAAGGCACAGATACGCAGTATTTT
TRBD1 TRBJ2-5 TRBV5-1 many CASSLGSGTVFQETQYF TGCGCCAGCAGCTTGGGGTCAGGGACAGTGTTTCAAGAGACCCAGTACTTC
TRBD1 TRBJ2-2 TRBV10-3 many CAISPGQGADTGELFF TGTGCCATCAGCCCGGGACAGGGCGCGGACACCGGGGAGCTGTTTTTT
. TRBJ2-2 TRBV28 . CASSQRNPRNTGELFF TGTGCCAGCAGTCAAAGGAACCCACGGAACACCGGGGAGCTGTTTTTT
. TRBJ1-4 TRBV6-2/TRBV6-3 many CASSYYATNEKLFF TGTGCCAGCAGTTATTACGCAACTAATGAAAAACTGTTTTTT
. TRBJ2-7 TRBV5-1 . CASSLSGLAIGYEQYF TGCGCCAGCAGCTTGTCGGGTCTAGCGATTGGCTACGAGCAGTACTTC
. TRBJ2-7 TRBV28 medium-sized CASSMRGVLSYEQYF TGTGCCAGCAGTATGAGGGGGGTTTTGAGCTACGAGCAGTACTTC
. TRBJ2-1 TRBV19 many CASSTGDSSYNEQFF TGTGCCAGTAGTACCGGCGACAGCTCCTACAATGAGCAGTTCTTC
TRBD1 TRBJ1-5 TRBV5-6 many CASSPVGGGRGRGNQPQHF TGTGCCAGCAGCCCCGTGGGGGGGGGCAGGGGGCGAGGTAATCAGCCCCAGCATTTT
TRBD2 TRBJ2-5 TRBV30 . CAWGSGGGWKTQYF TGTGCCTGGGGTTCGGGGGGAGGGTGGAAGACCCAGTACTTC
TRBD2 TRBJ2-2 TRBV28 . CASTSRLAGINGVAGELFF TGTGCCAGCACCTCGCGGTTAGCGGGGATAAATGGGGTCGCCGGGGAGCTGTTTTTT
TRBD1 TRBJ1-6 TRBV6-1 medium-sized CASSIKTGGNNSPLHF TGTGCCAGCAGTATTAAGACAGGGGGTAATAATTCACCCCTCCACTTT
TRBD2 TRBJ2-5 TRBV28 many CASSWGGAGGPGETQYF TGTGCCAGCAGCTGGGGTGGGGCGGGGGGGCCGGGAGAGACCCAGTACTTC
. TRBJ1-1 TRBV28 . CDTGVGGTEAFF TGTGACACCGGAGTAGGCGGGACTGAAGCTTTCTTT
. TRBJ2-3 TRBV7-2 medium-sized CASSLVGLRDTQYF TGTGCCAGCAGCTTAGTTGGGCTTCGAGATACGCAGTATTTT
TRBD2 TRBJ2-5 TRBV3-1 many CASSLGTSGGLETQYF TGTGCCAGCAGCCTGGGGACTAGCGGGGGTTTAGAGACCCAGTACTTC
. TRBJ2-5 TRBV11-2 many CASSLLLGEETQYF TGTGCCAGCAGCTTACTGCTGGGGGAGGAGACCCAGTACTTC
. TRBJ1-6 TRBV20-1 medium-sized CSAIGRHNNSPLHF TGCAGTGCTATTGGGAGACATAATAATTCACCCCTCCACTTT
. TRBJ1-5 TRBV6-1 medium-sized CASTLAMGDGQPQHF TGTGCCAGCACCCTGGCGATGGGGGATGGCCAGCCCCAGCATTTT
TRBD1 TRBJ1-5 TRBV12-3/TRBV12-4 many CASRPQGSNQPQHF TGTGCCAGCAGACCACAGGGGAGCAATCAGCCCCAGCATTTT
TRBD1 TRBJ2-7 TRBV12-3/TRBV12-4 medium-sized CASSSSGTGLNEQYF TGTGCCAGCAGCTCTAGTGGGACAGGGTTAAACGAGCAGTACTTC
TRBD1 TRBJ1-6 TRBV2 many CASSWRTGSNSPLHF TGTGCCAGCAGTTGGCGGACAGGGAGTAATTCACCCCTCCACTTT
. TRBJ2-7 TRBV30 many CAWSRLTGSEQYF TGTGCCTGGAGTCGGCTCACAGGGTCCGAGCAGTACTTC
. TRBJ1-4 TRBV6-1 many CASSLDSDFGKLFF TGTGCCAGCAGCCTCGACAGCGACTTTGGGAAACTGTTTTTT
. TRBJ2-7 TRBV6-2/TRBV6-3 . CASSEDGGEQYF TGTGCCAGCAGTGAAGACGGAGGAGAGCAGTACTTC
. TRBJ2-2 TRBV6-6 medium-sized CASSYSYTGELFF TGTGCCAGCAGTTACTCGTACACCGGGGAGCTGTTTTTT
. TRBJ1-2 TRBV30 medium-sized CAWADTTYYGYTF TGTGCCTGGGCGGACACGACCTACTATGGCTACACCTTC
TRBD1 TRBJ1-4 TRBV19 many CASSVVGGTEEKLFF TGTGCCAGTAGTGTGGTAGGGGGGACAGAAGAAAAACTGTTTTTT
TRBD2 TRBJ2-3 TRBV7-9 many CASSLTAGETDTQYF TGTGCCAGCAGCTTAACCGCGGGAGAAACAGATACGCAGTATTTT
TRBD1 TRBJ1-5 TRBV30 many CAWSDQPGQLINQPQHF TGTGCCTGGAGTGATCAACCGGGACAGCTGATCAATCAGCCCCAGCATTTT